One and the same sample provided the 25 T cell receptor beta chains below, sequenced in a study of OX40 agonist ivuxolimab in advanced cancers. The library was produced with the immunoSEQ multiplex PCR assay. TCRdb provides this immuneACCESS table in a form limited to in-frame rearrangements. Some clones are lacking; in checked studies, under half of them reflect an unresolved V gene, and why the rest are absent is not known. The sample contains 55,000 to 80,000 clones, roughly 86% of them found a single time. The top ten constitute 0.85% to 1.4% of the sample. Specimen: CD4+ or CD8+ T cells sorted from blood, collected in a trial of the OX40 agonist ivuxolimab. The receptors shown here come from an adult with an advanced solid tumor such as melanoma, head and neck, liver or kidney cancer.

The CDR3 nucleotides read TGTGCCAGTAGTATAGTCCGGGACACCTATGGCTACACCTTC. Its protein is CASSIVRDTYGYTF. This chain links TRBV19 with TRBJ1-2; the D gene is possibly TRBD1 (6 bases). Per germline, CDR1 LNHDA and CDR2 SQIVND (reference sequence). The CDR3 spans 14 residues. The V end was cut by 1 base, the J end by 4 bases, with 10 bases between. Full variable domain (outside the CDR3, taken from reference TRBV19 and TRBJ1-2): DGGITQSPKYLFRKEGQNVTLSCEQNLNHDAMYWYRQDPGQGLRLIYYSQIVNDFQKGDIAEGYSVSREKKESFPLTVTSAQKNPTAFYLCASSIVRDTYGYTFGSGTRLTVV.

The J gene is TRBJ1-5, the V gene TRBV4-1; 12 bases fit TRBD1. This CDR3 comprises 15 residues. Trimming removed 3 bases from V and 5 bases from J; junction bases left unmatched: 2. CDR1 is MGHRA and CDR2 is YSYEKL in the germline V gene. The CDR3 region has the DNA TGCGCCAGCAGCCACGGGACAGGGGGCTATCAGCCCCAGCATTTT. Amino acids: CASSHGTGGYQPQHF.

This CDR3 is CASSRNPGSTGELFF. The CDR3 DNA follows: TGTGCCAGCAGCAGGAATCCGGGGAGCACCGGGGAGCTGTTTTTT. V is TRBV5-4 and J is TRBJ2-2, with D perhaps TRBD2 (5 bases). Germline V gene data show CDR1 as SGHNT and CDR2 as YYREEE (reference sequence). There are 15 residues in the CDR3. V was clipped by 4 bases and J by 4 bases, with 14 bases between them.

The chain's CDR3 is CASSPPGLAEQETQYF. CDR3 sequence (DNA): TGTGCCAGCTCACCACCGGGACTAGCGGAACAAGAGACCCAGTACTTC. The chain employs TRBV18 and TRBJ2-5; 11 nucleotides agree with TRBD2. CDR3 length equals 16 residues. Germline V CDR1 and CDR2: KGHSH, LQKENI. The junction had 2 bases not matched to a gene; V was cut back by 0 bases and J by 2 bases.

The chain carries TRBV9 and TRBJ2-7; 7 bases are a match to TRBD2. Germline CDR1 SGDLS, CDR2 YYNGEE. This CDR3 region has 17 residues. The ends lost 0 bases at V and 3 bases at J; junction bases unmatched: 12. The CDR3 region has the DNA TGTGCCAGCAGCGTAGCTACCGGCGGGAGACTGTACTACGAGCAGTACTTC. Protein sequence: CASSVATGGRLYYEQYF.

The chain employs TRBV5-6 and TRBJ2-1; 11 nucleotides line up with TRBD2. Losses at the gene ends were 2 bases for V and 4 bases for J; bases not matched to a gene: 5. The germline V gene has CDR1 SGHDT and CDR2 YYEEEE. CDR3 size: 16 residues. CDR3 coding DNA: TGTGCCAGCAGCTTTACCGGGACTAGCGGTTACAATGAGCAGTTCTTC. Its protein is CASSFTGTSGYNEQFF.

V usage is TRBV7-2 and J usage is TRBJ2-7; D uncertain. This CDR3 comprises 12 residues. The V end was cut by 2 bases, the J end by 5 bases, with 7 bases between. Germline assignment: CDR1 SGHTA and CDR2 FQGNSA. The CDR3 loop is CASSLSKHEQYF. In DNA, the CDR3 is TGTGCCAGCAGCTTAAGCAAGCACGAGCAGTACTTC.

The rearrangement joins TRBV2 to TRBJ2-7; 8 positions match TRBD1. The CDR3 spans 12 residues. Trimming removed 6 bases from V and 12 bases from J; junction bases left unmatched: 10. The germline CDR1 and CDR2 sequences are SNHLY and FYNNEI. CDR3 sequence (DNA): TGTGCCAGCAGCGGGACAGGCTGGCGTCTGTACTTC. This encodes CASSGTGWRLYF.

The V gene is TRBV28, the J gene TRBJ1-2, with D maybe TRBD1 (5 bases). This CDR3 is built from 13 residues. V gave up 7 bases and J gave up 0 bases, with 9 bases separating them. Germline V gene lookup returns CDR1 MDHEN and CDR2 SYDVKM. The CDR3 loop is CASTQGSNYGYTF. CDR3 bases: TGTGCCAGCACGCAGGGCTCTAACTATGGCTACACCTTC.

As for this clone: Germline and junction disagree at one end, which may indicate a read error. V gene TRBV4-1 combines with J gene TRBJ2-5, with D possibly being TRBD2 (6 bases). Germline-derived CDR1 and CDR2 are MGHRA and YSYEKL. The CDR3 is 15 amino acids. The CDR3: CASSQDGGRGESQYF. The CDR3, as DNA: TGCGCCAGCAGCCAAGATGGGGGGAGAGGAGAGAGCCAGTACTTC.

The rearrangement links TRBV6-5 to TRBJ1-2, with unresolved D. V lost 0 bases and J lost 0, with 2 bases in between. This CDR3 is built from 13 residues. Germline lookup yields CDR1 MNHEY and CDR2 SVGAGI. The CDR3 spells CASSYSANYGYTF. The CDR3 nucleotides are TGTGCCAGCAGTTACTCAGCTAACTATGGCTACACCTTC.

The chain links TRBV19 to TRBJ2-5; possible D gene TRBD1, 6 bases. V gave up 4 bases and J gave up 7 bases, with 10 bases separating them. Germline values: CDR1 LNHDA, CDR2 SQIVND (reference sequence). The CDR3 is 12 residues long. The CDR3 DNA follows: TGTGCCAGTAGTACAGCAGGGGTGACCCAGTACTTC. It is translated as CASSTAGVTQYF. The complete variable domain, with remaining parts taken from reference TRBV19 and TRBJ2-5, reads DGGITQSPKYLFRKEGQNVTLSCEQNLNHDAMYWYRQDPGQGLRLIYYSQIVNDFQKGDIAEGYSVSREKKESFPLTVTSAQKNPTAFYLCASSTAGVTQYFGPGTRLLVL.

This clone was detected only a few times. The chain carries TRBV19 and TRBJ1-2; D is undetermined. CDR3 length: 10 residues. Germline V gene lookup returns CDR1 LNHDA and CDR2 SQIVND (reference sequence). V was clipped by 10 bases and J by 14 bases, with 17 bases between them. In nucleotides, the CDR3 is TGTGCCACAAAAGGGCCCGATTGGACCTTC. This sequence encodes CATKGPDWTF.

V is TRBV18 and J is TRBJ2-2, with D tentatively TRBD1 (6 bases). Germline CDR1 is KGHSH and CDR2 is LQKENI. This CDR3 contains 15 residues. The ends were cut back, 0 bases at V and 4 bases at J, with 9 bases in the middle. The CDR3 region is CASSPPGHRTGELFF. The CDR3 DNA reads as TGTGCCAGCTCACCACCGGGACACCGCACCGGGGAGCTGTTTTTT.

The sample holds a few counts of this clone. The chain has TRBV28 and TRBJ2-6; 9 bases agree with TRBD1. With 1 base clipped from V and 1 base from J, the junction kept 2 bases outside the gene matches. This CDR3 contains 17 residues. Per germline, CDR1 MDHEN and CDR2 SYDVKM. The CDR3 coding sequence is TGTGCCAGCAGTTTATCCGGGACAGGGTCTGGGGCCAACGTCCTGACTTTC. Amino acids: CASSLSGTGSGANVLTF.

This chain connects TRBV4-3 to TRBJ1-6; no reliable D call. The germline CDR1 and CDR2 sequences are LGHNA and YSLEER. CDR3 length: 16 residues. Trimming pared 0 bases from V and 10 bases from J, leaving 16 bases between. The CDR3 here is CASSQELPEAGSPLHF. The CDR3 DNA is TGCGCCAGCAGCCAAGAGCTTCCGGAGGCGGGATCACCCCTCCACTTT.

The rearrangement uses TRBV18 and TRBJ2-5; D unclear. The V gene's germline CDR1 is KGHSH and CDR2 LQKENI. V was trimmed by 0 bases and J by 5 bases, leaving 7 bases between them. The CDR3 extends over 13 amino acids. DNA of the CDR3: TGTGCCAGCTCACCACCGATAATGGAGACCCAGTACTTC. Protein: CASSPPIMETQYF.

The rearrangement joins TRBV28 to TRBJ2-1; no reliable D call. Germline V gene lookup returns CDR1 MDHEN and CDR2 SYDVKM. V shed 10 bases and J shed 3 bases, with 7 bases lying between them. There are 11 residues in the CDR3. This chain's CDR3 is CATHGYNEQFF. The CDR3 nucleotides are TGTGCCACCCACGGCTACAATGAGCAGTTCTTC.

For this clone: The sample holds other DNA sequences that translate to the same CDR3. The rearrangement links TRBV2 to TRBJ2-3; TRBD1 aligns across 7 bases. The germline V gene has CDR1 SNHLY and CDR2 FYNNEI. This CDR3 is 14 amino acids long. The V gene end was trimmed by 2 bases and the J gene end by 4 bases; junction bases not matched to a gene: 3. CDR3 sequence (DNA): TGTGCCAGCAGTGAACTGCAGGGGGCAGATACGCAGTATTTT. Protein sequence: CASSELQGADTQYF. Using reference TRBV2 and TRBJ2-3 for the parts outside the CDR3, the full variable domain is EPEVTQTPSHQVTQMGQEVILRCVPISNHLYFYWYRQILGQKVEFLVSFYNNEISEKSEIFDDQFSVERPDGSNFTLKIRSTKLEDSAMYFCASSELQGADTQYFGPGTRLTVL.

This chain uses TRBV18 with TRBJ2-1; D unresolved. V was shortened by 5 bases and J by 0 bases, with 11 bases between the two germline ends. Germline lookup yields CDR1 KGHSH and CDR2 LQKENI. CDR3 length equals 15 residues. The CDR3 DNA sequence: TGTGCCAGCTCAAAAGACACCTTCTCCTACAATGAGCAGTTCTTC. Encoded protein: CASSKDTFSYNEQFF.

This chain connects TRBV30 to TRBJ1-1; no firm D call. From germline, CDR1 is GTSNPN and CDR2 SVGIG (reference sequence). The CDR3 extends over 15 amino acids. V was trimmed by 0 bases and J by 2 bases, leaving 13 bases between them. CDR3 protein: CAWSVAGSVNTEAFF. The CDR3 DNA follows: TGTGCCTGGAGTGTTGCGGGCAGTGTCAACACTGAAGCTTTCTTT.

This clone was seen only once. V and J are TRBV7-2 and TRBJ1-2; TRBD1 aligns across 9 bases. Unmatched junction bases numbered 9, after V lost 5 bases and J lost 8 bases. This CDR3 has 14 amino acids. Looked up from germline, CDR1 is SGHTA and CDR2 is FQGNSA. CDR3 nucleotide sequence: TGTGCCAGCAGCCTCCCGGGACAGGGTAGGGGCTACACCTTC. This sequence encodes CASSLPGQGRGYTF.

The chain uses TRBV27 and TRBJ2-5, with 8 bases lining up with TRBD1. Germline CDR1 and CDR2: MNHEY and SMNVEV (reference sequence). This CDR3 is built from 14 residues. Trimming took 2 bases from V and 5 from J; bases not matched to a gene: 4. This chain's CDR3 is CASSLGQGAETQYF. The CDR3 region has the DNA TGTGCCAGCAGTTTAGGCCAGGGGGCTGAGACCCAGTACTTC.

CDR3 residues: CASSGIGYSYEQYF. CDR3 coding DNA: TGTGCCAGCAGTGGAATAGGCTACTCCTACGAGCAGTACTTC. The chain combines TRBV2 with TRBJ2-7; no definite D call. The CDR3 runs 14 residues. The germline V gene encodes CDR1 SNHLY and CDR2 FYNNEI. V dropped 4 bases and J dropped 0 bases, with 10 bases sitting between them.

This clone was seen once. The V call is TRBV25-1, the J call TRBJ2-6; D not certain. V lost 1 base and J 1 base, leaving 5 bases between the germline ends. CDR3 length equals 15 residues. Germline V lookup: CDR1 MGHDK, CDR2 SYGVNS. The DNA of the CDR3 is TGTGCCAGCAGTGAATGGGCTTCTGGGGCCAACGTCCTGACTTTC. Amino acid sequence: CASSEWASGANVLTF. The full variable domain, in which reference TRBV25-1 and TRBJ2-6 provide the parts outside the CDR3, is EADIYQTPRYLVIGTGKKITLECSQTMGHDKMYWYQQDPGMELHLIHYSYGVNSTEKGDLSSESTVSRIRTEHFPLTLESARPSHTSQYLCASSEWASGANVLTFGAGSRLTVL.